This entry concerns a single TCR beta chain. The antigen remains unidentified. These data belong to a study of T cell responses to AZD1222 COVID-19 vaccine. The protocol was immunoSEQ multiplex PCR, while the TCRdb copy is restricted to in-frame clones and leaves out a portion. This table holds roughly 80,000 clones, 90% found once. Study-wide results and limits: Just a handful of AZD1222 recipients were seropositive at baseline. Recipients of two AZD1222 doses showed rising Spike-specific TCR breadth and depth. Donor demographics were predominantly white British with a female majority; clonal diversity may be underestimated. Spike was spanned by vaccine-associated CD4 TCRs, which were dominant at 160-218 and 743-854.

Sequences were derived from peripheral blood, sampled 28 days after the second AZD1222 dose. The TCR sequence derives from an adult who received the AZD1222 COVID-19 vaccine.

CDR3 DNA: TGCGCCAGCAGCCAACGCTCGACCGGACAGGGCGGCAATGAGCAGTTCTTC. Protein product: CASSQRSTGQGGNEQFF. The rearrangement joins TRBV4-3 to TRBJ2-1, with 8 bases identical to TRBD1. Germline trimming cut 2 bases from V and 6 bases from J; bases unmatched to any gene: 12. CDR3 length: 17 amino acids. Germline CDR1 reads LGHNA; CDR2 reads YSLEER.